This section outlines one TCR beta chain sequence together with its context. The CDR3 spans 17 residues. Germline V gene lookup returns CDR1 SNHLY and CDR2 FYNNEI. Trimming took 6 bases from V and 0 from J, leaving 18 bases between them. The data were taken from a study of T cell changes during pregnancy in multiple sclerosis. Profiling relied on immunoSEQ multiplex PCR, and the TCRdb table lists in-frame clones only, not all of them. The repertoire holds roughly 57,000 clones, roughly 94% seen once, with just over 2.5% in the top ten. The chain links TRBV2 to TRBJ1-3, with D unclear. Here the sequenced sample was CD8+ T cells from peripheral blood mononuclear cells, taken after pregnancy. This sequence originates from a female donor with multiple sclerosis, enrolled in a pregnancy study. CDR3 sequence: CASSPGDLLPSGNTIYF. CDR3 DNA sequence: TGTGCCAGCAGCCCCGGGGATCTCCTCCCCTCTGGAAACACCATATATTTT. Full variable domain (missing parts from reference TRBV2 and TRBJ1-3): EPEVTQTPSHQVTQMGQEVILRCVPISNHLYFYWYRQILGQKVEFLVSFYNNEISEKSEIFDDQFSVERPDGSNFTLKIRSTKLEDSAMYFCASSPGDLLPSGNTIYFGEGSWLTVV.